What follows describes a single TCR beta chain. Its antigen remains unidentified. This entry belongs to a study of CXCR3-negative and CXCR3-positive naive CD8 T cells. This CDR3 has 17 residues. Looked up from germline, CDR1 is DFQATT and CDR2 is SNEGSKA (reference sequence). Notes on the study in general: Within a donor, both naive subsets shared TRBV-TRBJ usage, unlike memory cells. Both naive subsets had comparably high diversity; memory CD8+ cells much lower. Against CXCR3-negative naive cells, CXCR3-positive naive cells showed more hydrophobic TRB CDR3s.

UMI-labeled TRB cDNA libraries were prepared by 5' RACE. With the 5' RACE reads reprocessed, TCRdb shows one record per CDR3 protein and no DNA. The sample has more than 80,000 distinct CDR3 sequences; the top ten hold 0.38%. This sequence was found in a human donor in good health. Some clones in this sample may be carry-over from other donors' samples. The chain links TRBV20-1 to TRBJ2-1; TCRdb gives TRBD1 as the D gene, but with no DNA this cannot be confirmed. Specimen: naive CXCR3+ CD8+ T cells from blood. This sample's subset: CD45RO-CCR7+CD27+CD95- naive CD8+ T cells expressing CXCR3 (TNR3+). The CDR3 sequence: CSARDQEETGAYNEQFF.